The subject of this entry is one T cell receptor beta chain. This clone was detected only a few times. Its antigen is currently not known. The sample holds no much larger clone one base away, and base qualities are not on file. The sample's treatment or condition label, in plain terms: randomized to nivolumab then ipilimumab (arm A) or the reverse (arm B). None of the trial patients had been given prior DNA-damaging chemotherapy. On a FACS Aria II flow cytometer, live CD3+CD8+ cells that were negative for CD19 and CD56 were sorted from thawed PBMCs. CheckMate 064, a randomized, open-label phase II trial of sequential checkpoint blockade, was the source of the samples, all of which came from patients with melanoma. Leukapheresis was used to collect peripheral blood mononuclear cells, which were then purified with Ficoll-Paque and frozen in human serum with 10% DMSO. Purity of sorted blood CD3+CD8+ cells was verified at >95% immediately after sorting, followed by DNA extraction.

The immunoSEQ Assay was used to immunosequence TCRbeta CDR3 regions from genomic DNA. Before high-throughput sequencing, the genomic DNA was amplified using bias-controlled multiplex PCR. Regarding the original processing steps: To quantify the absolute abundance of each unique TCRbeta CDR3 region, the sequences were collapsed and filtered. Clonality was defined as 1 minus Pielou's evenness and was calculated using productive rearrangements only. A previously published method was used to identify clones whose frequencies were significantly greater in on-treatment samples than in baseline samples. Here the immuneACCESS table is served through TCRdb, limited to in-frame sequences with V and J called. Missing clones are a known gap in these copies; in checked studies unresolved V genes cover under half, and the rest lacks a known reason. The V and J calls and clone size come from that table; D and trimming were worked out from the DNA. The sample profile shows over 10,000 clones; 82% of them were found once. In total, the top ten clones hold 7.5% of the sample.

These data are taken from a study of sequential checkpoint blockade in melanoma (dated by TCRdb to about 2019). A note on the overall study: Patients were randomized 1:1 to first-line nivolumab followed by ipilimumab (arm A) or ipilimumab followed by nivolumab (arm B). Maintenance nivolumab came after each of the two trial sequences. What the study reported, not specific to this receptor: The response-prediction model combining TCR metrics and mutation burden needs validation in larger, independent patient cohorts.

Including cysteine and phenylalanine, the CDR3 has 15 amino acids. Only the CDR3 DNA stays, 45 bases, in frame from base 1. V is shortened by 2 bases, J by 3 bases, and the region joining them spans 14 bases. The germline V gene specifies MNHNS as CDR1 and SASEGT as CDR2. The sequence derives from a human donor with melanoma. This chain is built from TRBV6-1 and TRBJ2-7, with the D gene not clear enough to name. The input for sequencing was CD8+ T cells sorted from blood (inferred from file names), taken from a patient given nivolumab and ipilimumab in sequence. The DNA sequence is TGTGCCAGCAGTGAACCGTTTGGATCGGGCTACGAGCAGTACTTC. This gives the protein CASSEPFGSGYEQYF.